The present T cell receptor (beta chain) was sequenced within a study of T cells in Graves' hyperthyroidism and ophthalmopathy. Study background: The initial diagnosis was the point when peripheral blood was collected, ahead of any treatment. Points from the study as a whole: Expanded thyroid clonotypes (above 0.001) were mostly also found in blood.

The V gene's germline CDR1 is SGHRS and CDR2 YFSETQ. This CDR3 is built from 15 residues. Trimming cost V 4 bases and J 6 bases, with 17 bases left between them. TCR beta CDR3 sequences were amplified from RNA transcripts. When the TCR CDR3 underwent first-round RT-PCR, the HTBI primer set was used. TCRdb independently ran MiXCR on the multiplex PCR reads; one entry per CDR3 protein. The sample lists a few hundred thousand distinct CDR3 sequences; roughly 14% were seen once. In the case of this clonotype: Its antigen is not identified.

The chain couples TRBV5-1 to TRBJ2-1; D gene ambiguous. The clonotype was recovered from a woman aged 25 to 45 with Graves' hyperthyroidism. Sequencing was carried out using blood. CDR3 protein: CASSVIAGPTNEQFF. The CDR3 region has the DNA TGCGCCAGCAGCGTAATAGCTGGACCCACCAATGAGCAGTTCTTC.